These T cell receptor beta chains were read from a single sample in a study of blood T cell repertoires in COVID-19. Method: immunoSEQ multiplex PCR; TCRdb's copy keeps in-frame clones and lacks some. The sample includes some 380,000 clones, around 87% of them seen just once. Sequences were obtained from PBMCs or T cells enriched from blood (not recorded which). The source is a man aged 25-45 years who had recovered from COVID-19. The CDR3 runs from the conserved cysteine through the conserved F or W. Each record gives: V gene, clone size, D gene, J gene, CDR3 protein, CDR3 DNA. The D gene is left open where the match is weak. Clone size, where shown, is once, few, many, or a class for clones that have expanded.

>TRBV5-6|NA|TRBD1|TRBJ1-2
CASSVQGPNYGYTF
TGTGCCAGCAGCGTACAGGGGCCTAACTATGGCTACACCTTC
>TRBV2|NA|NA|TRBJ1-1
CASSSRGPADTEAFF
TGTGCCAGCAGTTCTAGGGGTCCGGCGGACACTGAAGCTTTCTTT
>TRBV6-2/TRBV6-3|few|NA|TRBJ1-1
CASSYRGVGNTEAFF
TGTGCCAGCAGTTACAGAGGAGTAGGTAACACTGAAGCTTTCTTT
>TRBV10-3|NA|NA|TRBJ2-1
CAIRHRVDHEQFF
TGTGCCATCAGGCACAGGGTGGACCATGAGCAGTTCTTC
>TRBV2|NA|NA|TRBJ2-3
CASGTRRTDTQYF
TGTGCCAGCGGGACACGGCGCACAGATACGCAGTATTTT
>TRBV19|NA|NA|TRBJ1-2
CASSLIPTEPNYGYTF
TGTGCCAGTAGCCTCATCCCGACAGAACCTAACTATGGCTACACCTTC
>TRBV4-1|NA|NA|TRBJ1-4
CASATAVVDEKLFF
TGCGCCAGCGCCACCGCGGTGGTGGATGAAAAACTGTTTTTT
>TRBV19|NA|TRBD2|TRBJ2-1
CASSMWTSGANEQFF
TGTGCCAGTAGTATGTGGACTAGCGGTGCAAATGAGCAGTTCTTC
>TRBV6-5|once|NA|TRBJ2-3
CASMDRYTQYF
TGTGCCAGCATGGACAGATATACGCAGTATTTT
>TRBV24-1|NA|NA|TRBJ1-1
CATSDSDRGEAFF
TGTGCCACCAGTGATTCTGACCGGGGTGAAGCTTTCTTT
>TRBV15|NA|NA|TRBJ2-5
CATSRGGSEETQYF
TGTGCCACCAGCAGAGGCGGCAGCGAAGAGACCCAGTACTTC
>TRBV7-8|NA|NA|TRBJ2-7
CASSFQGSYEQYF
TGTGCCAGCAGCTTTCAGGGCTCCTACGAGCAGTACTTC
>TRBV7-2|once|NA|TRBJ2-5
CASSTRETQYF
TGTGCCAGCAGCACTCGAGAGACCCAGTACTTC
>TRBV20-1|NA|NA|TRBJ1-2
CSFDRNYGYTF
TGCAGTTTCGACAGGAACTATGGCTACACCTTC
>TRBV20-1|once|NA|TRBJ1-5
CSASPGGGNQPQHF
TGCAGTGCTAGTCCCGGGGGTGGCAATCAGCCCCAGCATTTT
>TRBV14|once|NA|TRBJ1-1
CASSQDHTRMNTEAFF
TGTGCCAGCAGCCAAGATCATACAAGAATGAACACTGAAGCTTTCTTT
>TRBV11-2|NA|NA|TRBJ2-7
CASSLDQGRGILYEQYF
TGTGCCAGCAGCTTAGATCAAGGAAGGGGGATCTTGTACGAGCAGTACTTC
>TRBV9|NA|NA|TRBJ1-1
CASSGYAGTEAFF
TGTGCCAGCAGCGGTTATGCGGGGACTGAAGCTTTCTTT
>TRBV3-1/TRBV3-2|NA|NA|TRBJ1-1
CASSPQWAGVNTEAFF
TGTGCCAGCAGCCCCCAATGGGCGGGCGTGAACACTGAAGCTTTCTTT
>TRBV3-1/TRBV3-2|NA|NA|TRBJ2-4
CASSRLPSGKNIQYF
TGTGCCAGCAGCCGCCTACCTTCGGGCAAAAACATTCAGTACTTC
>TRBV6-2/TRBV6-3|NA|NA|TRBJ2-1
CASSWARGINEQFF
TGTGCCAGCAGTTGGGCCAGGGGAATAAATGAGCAGTTCTTC
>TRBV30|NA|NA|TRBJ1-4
CAWSGGKSEKLFF
TGTGCCTGGAGTGGGGGCAAGTCTGAAAAACTGTTTTTT
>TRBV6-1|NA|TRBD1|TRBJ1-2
CASSGEGGQGARRGYTF
TGTGCCAGCAGTGGCGAGGGGGGACAGGGGGCGCGGAGAGGCTACACCTTC
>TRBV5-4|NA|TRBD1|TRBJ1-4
CASSSPGQGGEKLFF
TGTGCCAGCAGCTCACCGGGACAGGGTGGTGAAAAACTGTTTTTT
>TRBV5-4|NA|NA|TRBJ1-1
CASSLGAATEAFF
TGTGCCAGCAGCTTGGGGGCAGCCACTGAAGCTTTCTTT
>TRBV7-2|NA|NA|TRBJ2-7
CASSFAGDLGEQYF
TGTGCCAGCAGCTTTGCAGGGGACCTTGGCGAGCAGTACTTC
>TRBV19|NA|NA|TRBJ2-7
CASSRRDIRAYEQYF
TGTGCCAGTAGTCGCCGGGACATCAGAGCCTACGAGCAGTACTTC
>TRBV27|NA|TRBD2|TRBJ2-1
CASSLSGGTNYEQFF
TGTGCCAGCAGTTTATCCGGGGGGACCAACTATGAGCAGTTCTTC
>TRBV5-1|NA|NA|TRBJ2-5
CASSLLGGLGETQYF
TGCGCCAGCAGCTTGCTGGGGGGGCTTGGAGAGACCCAGTACTTC
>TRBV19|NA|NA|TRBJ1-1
CASSIRGSTEAFF
TGTGCCAGTAGTATAAGGGGCTCCACTGAAGCTTTCTTT
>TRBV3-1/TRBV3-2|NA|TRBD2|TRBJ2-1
CASSLSSGGNNEQFF
TGTGCCAGCAGCCTCTCTAGCGGGGGGAACAATGAGCAGTTCTTC
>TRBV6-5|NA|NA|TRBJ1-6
CASNPDRYNSPLHF
TGTGCCAGCAATCCGGACAGATATAATTCACCCCTCCACTTT
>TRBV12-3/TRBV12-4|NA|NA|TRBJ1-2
CASGYSGVGGYTF
TGTGCCAGCGGTTACTCGGGGGTTGGAGGCTACACCTTC
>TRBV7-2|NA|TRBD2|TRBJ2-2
CASSLAAGGASGELFF
TGTGCCAGCAGCTTAGCGGCGGGGGGCGCTTCCGGGGAGCTGTTTTTT
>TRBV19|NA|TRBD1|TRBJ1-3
CASSRQGFFGNTIYF
TGTGCCAGTAGCCGACAGGGGTTTTTTGGAAACACCATATATTTT
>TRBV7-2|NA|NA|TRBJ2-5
CASSIITQETQYF
TGTGCCAGCAGCATTATAACTCAAGAGACCCAGTACTTC
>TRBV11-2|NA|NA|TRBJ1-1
CASSLAPRGTEAFF
TGTGCCAGCAGCTTAGCGCCTCGGGGCACTGAAGCTTTCTTT
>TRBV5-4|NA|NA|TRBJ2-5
CASIDGTLQETQYF
TGTGCCAGCATCGATGGCACCCTTCAAGAGACCCAGTACTTC
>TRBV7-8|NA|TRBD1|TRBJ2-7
CASSLDRGATYEQYF
TGTGCCAGCAGCTTAGACAGGGGGGCGACCTACGAGCAGTACTTC
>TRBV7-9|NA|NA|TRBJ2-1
CASSLGGGINEQFF
TGTGCCAGCAGCTTAGGAGGGGGAATTAACGAGCAGTTCTTC
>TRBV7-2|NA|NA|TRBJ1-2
CASSPYAGGTYGYTF
TGTGCCAGCAGCCCCTACGCCGGGGGGACCTATGGCTACACCTTC
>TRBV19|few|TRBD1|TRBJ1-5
CATLGQDSNQPQHF
TGTGCCACCCTGGGACAGGATAGCAATCAGCCCCAGCATTTT
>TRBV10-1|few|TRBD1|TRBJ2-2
CASSSSLGRGKTGELFF
TGCGCCAGCAGTTCGTCGCTTGGCAGGGGGAAAACCGGGGAGCTGTTTTTT